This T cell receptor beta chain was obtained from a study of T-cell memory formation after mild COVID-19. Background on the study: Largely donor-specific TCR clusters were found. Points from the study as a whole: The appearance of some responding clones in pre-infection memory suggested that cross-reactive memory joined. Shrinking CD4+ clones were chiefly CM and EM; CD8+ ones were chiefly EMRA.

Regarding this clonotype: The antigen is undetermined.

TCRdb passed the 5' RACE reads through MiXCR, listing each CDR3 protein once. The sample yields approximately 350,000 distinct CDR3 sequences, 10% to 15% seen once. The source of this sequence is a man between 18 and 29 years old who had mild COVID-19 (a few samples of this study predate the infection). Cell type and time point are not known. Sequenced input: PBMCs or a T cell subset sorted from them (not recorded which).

The CDR3 sequence is CSVDSSRTGAYEQYF. The CDR3 nucleotides are TGCAGCGTTGACTCCTCCCGGACAGGGGCCTACGAGCAGTACTTC. The chain couples TRBV29-1 to TRBJ2-7, with 9 bases fitting TRBD1. Germline V gene sequence: CDR1 SQVTM, CDR2 ANQGSEA. This CDR3 contains 15 residues. The trim removed 3 bases at V and 2 bases at J, leaving 8 bases unmatched.